This T cell receptor beta chain was sequenced for a study of STAT3 mutations in large granular lymphocyte leukemia. Study overall: Immunosuppressive therapy was given to more than half of T-LGLL patients.

Study-wide results and caveats: All newly emerging clones after therapy were STAT3 wild type. Sampling intervals varied between patients and samples. Every T-LGLL patient had at least one immunodominant TCRbeta clonotype.

As regards this clone: Its target is not known.

The ends were cut back, 2 bases at V and 2 bases at J, with 7 bases in the middle. Per the germline V gene, CDR1 is GTSNPN and CDR2 is SVGIG (reference sequence). The length of the CDR3 is 14 residues. Average productive template count per sample was 35,000 to 45,000. Profiled with immunoSEQ multiplex PCR; TCRdb holds only in-frame clones, not every one. The sample holds just over 15,000 clones; roughly 91% are singletons and the top ten take less than 9.5%. This sequence originates from a woman between 45 and 60 years old with T-cell large granular lymphocyte leukemia. Some clones in this sample may be carry-over from other donors' samples. The chain has TRBV30 and TRBJ2-6; either TRBD1 or TRBD2 may fit D (5 bases each). Sequencing was performed on peripheral blood mononuclear cells. CDR3 DNA sequence: TGTGCCTGGAGTCCGGGGCCTGGGGCCAACGTCCTGACTTTC. It specifies CAWSPGPGANVLTF.